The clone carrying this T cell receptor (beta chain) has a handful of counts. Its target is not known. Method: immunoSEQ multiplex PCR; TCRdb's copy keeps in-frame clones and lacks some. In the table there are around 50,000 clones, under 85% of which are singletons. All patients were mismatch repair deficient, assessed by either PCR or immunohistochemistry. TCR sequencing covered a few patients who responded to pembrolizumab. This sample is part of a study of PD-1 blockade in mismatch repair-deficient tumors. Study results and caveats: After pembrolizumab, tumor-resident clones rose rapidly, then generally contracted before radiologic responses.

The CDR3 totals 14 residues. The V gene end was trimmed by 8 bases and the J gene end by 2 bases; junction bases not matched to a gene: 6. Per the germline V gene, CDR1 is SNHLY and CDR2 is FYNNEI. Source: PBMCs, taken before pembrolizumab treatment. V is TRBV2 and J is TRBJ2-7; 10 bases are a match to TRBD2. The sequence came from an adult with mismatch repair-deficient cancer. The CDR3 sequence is CASGELAGTYEQYF. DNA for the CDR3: TGTGCCAGCGGAGAACTAGCGGGAACCTACGAGCAGTACTTC.